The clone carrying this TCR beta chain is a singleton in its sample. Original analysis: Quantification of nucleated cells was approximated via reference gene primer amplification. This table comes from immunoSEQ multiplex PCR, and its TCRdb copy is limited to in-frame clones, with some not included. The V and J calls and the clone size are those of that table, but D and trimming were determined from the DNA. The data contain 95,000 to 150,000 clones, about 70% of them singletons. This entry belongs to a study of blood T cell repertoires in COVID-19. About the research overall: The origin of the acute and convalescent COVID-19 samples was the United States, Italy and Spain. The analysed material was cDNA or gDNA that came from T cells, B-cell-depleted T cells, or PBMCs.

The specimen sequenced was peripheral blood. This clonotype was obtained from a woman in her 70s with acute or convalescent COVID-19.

CDR3 sequence reads: CASSFGGARKNIQYF. The DNA for the CDR3 is TGTGCCAGCAGCTTTGGGGGGGCCCGAAAAAACATTCAGTACTTC. This chain uses TRBV5-8 with TRBJ2-4; D is perhaps TRBD2 (7 bases). V dropped 2 bases and J dropped 4 bases, with 13 bases sitting between them. Germline loops: CDR1 SGHTS, CDR2 YDEGEE. CDR3 size: 15 residues.